This T cell receptor beta chain appears in the sequencing data of a study of early T cells in non-severe SARS-CoV-2 infection. TCRdb itself ran the 5' RACE reads through MiXCR, one entry per CDR3 protein. The sample holds around 52,000 distinct CDR3 sequences, roughly 6.2% seen once. With 5 bases clipped from V and 10 bases from J, the junction kept 7 bases outside the gene matches. The CDR3 spans 14 residues. Germline V lookup: CDR1 MNHEY, CDR2 SMNVEV (reference sequence). The receptor was derived from an adult who was a healthcare worker with PCR-confirmed SARS-CoV-2 infection or an uninfected control (not recorded which). The chain joins TRBV27 to TRBJ1-6, with 8 bases matching TRBD1. Sequenced: whole blood. The CDR3 loop is CASSTRTGLSPLHF. The CDR3 bases are TGTGCCAGCAGTACCCGGACAGGGTTGTCACCCCTCCACTTT.